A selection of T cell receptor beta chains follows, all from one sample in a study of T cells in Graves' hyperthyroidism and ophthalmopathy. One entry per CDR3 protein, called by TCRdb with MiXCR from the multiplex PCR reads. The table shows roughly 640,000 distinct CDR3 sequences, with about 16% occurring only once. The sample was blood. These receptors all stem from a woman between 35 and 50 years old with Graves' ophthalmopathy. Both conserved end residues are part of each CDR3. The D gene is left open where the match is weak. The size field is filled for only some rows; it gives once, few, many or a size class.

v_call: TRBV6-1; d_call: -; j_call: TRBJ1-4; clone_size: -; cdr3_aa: CASSLLGSPTNEKLFF; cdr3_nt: TGTGCCAGCAGTTTGCTGGGGTCTCCGACTAATGAAAAACTGTTTTTT
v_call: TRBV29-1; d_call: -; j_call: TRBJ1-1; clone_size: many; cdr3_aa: CSAANTEAFF; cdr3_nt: TGCAGCGCCGCCAACACTGAAGCTTTCTTT
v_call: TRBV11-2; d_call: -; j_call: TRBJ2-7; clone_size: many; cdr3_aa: CASSLVPPGAGSYEQYF; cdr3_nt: TGTGCCAGCAGCTTAGTGCCCCCAGGGGCCGGCTCCTACGAGCAGTACTTC
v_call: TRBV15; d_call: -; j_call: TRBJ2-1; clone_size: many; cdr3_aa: CATSRGSDEQFF; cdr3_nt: TGTGCCACCAGCAGAGGCAGCGATGAGCAGTTCTTC
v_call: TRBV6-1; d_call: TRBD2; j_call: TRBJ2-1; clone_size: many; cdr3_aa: CASSEGGGRANNEQFF; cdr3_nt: TGTGCCAGCAGTGAAGGTGGCGGGAGGGCCAATAATGAGCAGTTCTTC
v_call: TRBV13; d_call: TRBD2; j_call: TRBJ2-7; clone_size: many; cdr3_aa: CASSQGTSGTNEQYF; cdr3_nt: TGTGCCAGCAGCCAAGGGACTAGCGGGACGAACGAGCAGTACTTC
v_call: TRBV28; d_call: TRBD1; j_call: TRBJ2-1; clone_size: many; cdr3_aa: CASSSTGGLNEQFF; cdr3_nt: TGTGCCAGCAGTTCGACAGGGGGCTTAAATGAGCAGTTCTTC
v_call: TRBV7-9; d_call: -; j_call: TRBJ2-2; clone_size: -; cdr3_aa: CASSSTGRGPSGELFF; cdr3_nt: TGTGCCAGCAGCTCTACCGGCCGGGGGCCATCCGGGGAGCTGTTTTTT
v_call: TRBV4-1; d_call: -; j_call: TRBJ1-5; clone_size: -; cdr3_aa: CASSQVRGGNQPQHF; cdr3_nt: TGCGCCAGCAGCCAAGTAAGGGGTGGCAATCAGCCCCAGCATTTT
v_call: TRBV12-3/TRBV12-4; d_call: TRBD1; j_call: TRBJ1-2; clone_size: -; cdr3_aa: CASSLRQGSNGYTF; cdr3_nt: TGTGCCAGCAGTTTACGACAGGGGAGTAATGGCTACACCTTC
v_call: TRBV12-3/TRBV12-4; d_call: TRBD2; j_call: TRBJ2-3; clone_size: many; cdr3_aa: CASSPQGLAYTDTQYF; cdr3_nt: TGTGCCAGCAGTCCCCAGGGACTAGCGTACACAGATACGCAGTATTTT
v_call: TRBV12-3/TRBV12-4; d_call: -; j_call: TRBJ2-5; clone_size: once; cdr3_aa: CASSLNGGIETQYF; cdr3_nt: TGTGCCAGCAGTTTAAATGGAGGGATCGAGACCCAGTACTTC
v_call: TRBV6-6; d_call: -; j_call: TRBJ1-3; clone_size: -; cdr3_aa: CASSYAGSSGNTIYF; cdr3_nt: TGTGCCAGCAGTTACGCGGGTTCCTCTGGAAACACCATATATTTT
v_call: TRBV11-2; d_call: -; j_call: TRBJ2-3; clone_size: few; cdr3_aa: CASSRPLVGEWTDTQYF; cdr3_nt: TGTGCCAGCAGCCGACCATTGGTGGGGGAGTGGACAGATACGCAGTATTTT
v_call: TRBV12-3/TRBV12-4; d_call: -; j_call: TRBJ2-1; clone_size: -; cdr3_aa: CASSFWRRGDEQFF; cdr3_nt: TGTGCCAGCAGTTTTTGGCGGCGTGGAGATGAGCAGTTCTTC
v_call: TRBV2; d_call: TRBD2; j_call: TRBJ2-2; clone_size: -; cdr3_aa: CASTSGSWTGELFF; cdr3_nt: TGTGCCAGCACTAGCGGGAGTTGGACCGGGGAGCTGTTTTTT
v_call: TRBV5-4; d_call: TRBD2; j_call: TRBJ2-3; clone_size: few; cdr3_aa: CASSLETSGDTQYF; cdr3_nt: TGTGCCAGCAGCTTGGAGACTAGCGGGGATACGCAGTATTTT